Detailed here is one T cell receptor beta chain. Its antigen remains unidentified. Base qualities are not at hand, and no much larger clone is one base apart. The CDR3 covers 13 residues, taking in both the cysteine and the phenylalanine. Of the read, only the CDR3 DNA is kept; its 39 bases are in frame from base 1. V is cut by 3 bases and J by 3 bases, and the space between the germline ends is 12 bases. From the germline V gene (reference sequence), CDR1 is GTSNPN and CDR2 is SVGIG. Receptors were amplified or captured by the immunoSEQ multiplex PCR assay. To provide template for TCR sequencing, every sample had RNA extracted and reverse transcribed into cDNA. First-strand cDNA was synthesized using SuperScript III with a 2:1 mix of oligo-dT and random hexamers. A synthetic immune receptor repertoire was used to gauge amplification bias, and whatever bias remained was removed computationally. In the original analysis: Raw reads were preprocessed to remove errors, and CDR3 was defined by IMGT conventions from the conserved cysteine to phenylalanine. Clonality was computed by normalizing Shannon entropy by log2 of the number of productive unique TCRs and subtracting the result from 1. Scalp TCRbeta sequences were cross-referenced with sorted blood CD4 and CD8 repertoires so that the CD4 or CD8 identity of scalp clones could be inferred. As stored in TCRdb, this immuneACCESS dataset retains in-frame rearrangements with V and J assigned. A fraction of the clones does not appear; measured against another copy, unresolved V genes explain less than half of the discrepancy, and the remainder lacks a known reason. D and trimming come from the DNA, and the V and J calls and clone size come from that table. In all, the sample holds more than 100,000 clones, and approximately 90% of those were seen once. Around 10% of the sample comes from the top ten.

The sample originates from a study of CD8+ T cells in alopecia areata (dated by TCRdb to about 2018). Turning to the overall study: Treated patients were enrolled in an open-label pilot trial of oral tofacitinib at 5 to 10 mg twice daily for moderate-to-severe alopecia areata. TCRbeta CDR3 regions were amplified by immunoSEQ multiplex PCR with 35 Vbeta forward and 13 Jbeta reverse primers. Clonality in the scalp was compared among normal scalp (n=4), patchy alopecia areata scalp (n=8), and alopecia totalis/universalis scalp (n=8). In treated patients, disease severity was measured using the SALT score, which gives the percentage of scalp surface area affected. High-throughput TCRbeta sequencing was used to examine T cell clonal expansion in alopecia areata in both the C3H/HeJ mouse model and human patients. Patients received tofacitinib for 6 to 18 months and were then followed off drug for 6 months to check for delayed response and recurrence. Patients on tofacitinib were biopsied at baseline and after 4 and 24 weeks of treatment, and several of the patients also had a later scalp biopsy. The RNA source kit depended on sample type: the PAXgene miRNA kit for fixed scalp, the miRNeasy kit for PBMCs, and the RNeasy kit for mouse skin. Human TCRbeta sequencing covered scalp tissue and sorted CD4+ and CD8+ peripheral blood T cells from patchy and totalis/universalis alopecia areata patients and healthy controls.

This sample's treatment or condition label indicates: oral pan-JAK inhibitor, 5-10 mg twice daily. Peripheral blood and lesional scalp punch biopsies were obtained from patients with alopecia areata. PBMCs were separated by density centrifugation and stained for CD3, CD4 and CD8, after which CD4+ and CD8+ T cells were sorted on a FACSAria. Beyond this particular receptor, the publication reports: Shared TCR sequences between patients were less evident than in mice, which may be partly attributable to HLA diversity in the patient population. Resident alphabeta T cells in normal human skin are also sequenced, complicating scalp TCR repertoire analysis, unlike mouse skin dominated by gammadelta T cells. Many expanded lesional clones persisted in scalp and blood during tofacitinib treatment, which may partly explain relapse after stopping treatment. Because the treated cohort was small and had only one nonresponder, larger studies are needed to examine links between baseline CD8+ expansion and response. Compared with normal scalp, lesional scalp, particularly in alopecia totalis/universalis, had higher clonality and more expanded CD8+ clones, which suggests antigenic drive. Scalp clonality and the number of expanded CD8+ clones among the top 100 scalp clones were significantly decreased by tofacitinib.

This receptor was taken from a human donor with alopecia areata. This material consisted of CD8+ T cells sorted from blood, taken between weeks 30 and 35, from a patient treated with tofacitinib. The sequence links TRBV30 to TRBJ2-7, and TRBD1 may be the D gene, going by 6 matching bases. The nucleotides are TGTGCCTGGAGCCCGGGACACGGCTACGAGCAGTACTTC. This codes for CAWSPGHGYEQYF.